This T cell receptor beta chain was profiled in a study of blood T cells in healthy people across ages. General study findings and limits: Estimated diversity that came from one million T cells was considered an underestimate.

The CDR3 loop spans 16 amino acids. Germline V CDR1 and CDR2: ENHRY, SYGVKD. Trimming removed 0 bases from V and 2 bases from J, with 14 bases in between. This clonotype was found many times. Its antigen is not known. It was around 10 milliliters of peripheral blood that were drawn from each donor. A second PCR, run for about 7 to 11 cycles, used a sample-barcoded 5' primer plus a J-beta primer mix. Each sample provided no less than 3 million CDR3-containing paired-end reads. TCRdb re-analysed the 5' RACE reads in MiXCR, keeping a single row per CDR3 protein. The sample lists 850,000 to 1,300,000 distinct CDR3 sequences; 45% were seen once.

The TCR originated in a woman aged 55-75 years in good health. The V and J genes are TRBV10-3 and TRBJ2-7; D is ambiguous. Sequencing was carried out using blood. The CDR3: CAISESPINRAYEQYF. The CDR3 DNA reads TGTGCCATCAGTGAGTCCCCCATTAATCGGGCCTACGAGCAGTACTTC.